This T cell receptor (beta chain) was retrieved from a study of technical replicates of blood from four donors. This CDR3 has 13 amino acids. V was clipped by 2 bases and J by 8 bases, with 9 bases between them. Germline values: CDR1 LNHDA, CDR2 SQIVND (reference sequence). The repertoire was sequenced with immunoSEQ multiplex PCR; TCRdb's copy has only in-frame clones and lacks some. The data hold under 85,000 clones, with around 93% observed a single time. This TCR was sampled from a human donor in good health. Sequences were obtained from T cells isolated from PBMCs. This chain joins TRBV19 and TRBJ1-4; D is perhaps TRBD1 (5 bases). The CDR3 sequence is CASSIQGREKLFF. The DNA for the CDR3 is TGTGCCAGTAGTATACAGGGTCGCGAAAAACTGTTTTTT.